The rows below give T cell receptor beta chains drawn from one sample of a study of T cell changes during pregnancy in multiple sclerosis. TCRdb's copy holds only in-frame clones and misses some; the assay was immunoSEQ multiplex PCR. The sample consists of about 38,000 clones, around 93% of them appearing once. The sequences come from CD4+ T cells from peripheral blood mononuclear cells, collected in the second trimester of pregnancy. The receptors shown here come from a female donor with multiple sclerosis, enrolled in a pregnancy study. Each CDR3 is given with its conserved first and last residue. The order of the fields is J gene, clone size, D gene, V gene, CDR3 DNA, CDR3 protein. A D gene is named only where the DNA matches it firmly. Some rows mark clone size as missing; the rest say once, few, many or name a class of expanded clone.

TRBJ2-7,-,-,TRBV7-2,TGTGCCAGCAGCTCACCCGCAGGTGGGGGGATCTCCTACGAGCAGTACTTC,CASSSPAGGGISYEQYF
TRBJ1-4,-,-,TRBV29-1,TGCAGCGCCCGGACGCAGGGAAGTAATGAAAAACTGTTTTTT,CSARTQGSNEKLFF
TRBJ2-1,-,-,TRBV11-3,TGTGCCAGCAGCTTAGGGTCGACCACGGGTGAGCAGTTCTTC,CASSLGSTTGEQFF
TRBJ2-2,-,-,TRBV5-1,TGCGCCAGCAGCTTCCCCCAACTCACCGGGGAGCTGTTTTTT,CASSFPQLTGELFF
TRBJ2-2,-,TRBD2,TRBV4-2,TGTGCCAGCAGCCAGGTACTAGCGGGGGGGCCGCGCACCGGGGAGCTGTTTTTT,CASSQVLAGGPRTGELFF
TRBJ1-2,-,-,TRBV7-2,TGTGCCAGCAGCTTAGCGGAGGTCAATCATGGCTACACCTTC,CASSLAEVNHGYTF
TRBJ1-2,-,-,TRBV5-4,TGTGCCAGCAGCTTGGCACAGCACTATGGCTACACCTTC,CASSLAQHYGYTF
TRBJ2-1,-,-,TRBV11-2,TGTGCCAGCAGCTTAGTGCCCCCTGGAGCGGCTTCCTACAATGAGCAGTTCTTC,CASSLVPPGAASYNEQFF
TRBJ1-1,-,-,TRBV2,TGTGCCAGCAGGAAGATAGGGAGTTTTTCTATGAACACTGAAGCTTTCTTT,CASRKIGSFSMNTEAFF
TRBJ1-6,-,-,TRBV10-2,TGCGCCAGCAGTAGGACTTTCTATGATTCACCCCTCCACTTT,CASSRTFYDSPLHF
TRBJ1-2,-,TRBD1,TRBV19,TGTGCCAGTAGTAGTTCCGCAGGGGGCGGTGGCTACACCTTC,CASSSSAGGGGYTF
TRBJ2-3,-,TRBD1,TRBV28,TGTGCCAGCAGTCCAGTTCAGGGACAGGGAAACACAGATACGCAGTATTTT,CASSPVQGQGNTDTQYF
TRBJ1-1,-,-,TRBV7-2,TGTGCCAGCAGCTTCCAGGGAAGGACTGAAGCTTTCTTT,CASSFQGRTEAFF
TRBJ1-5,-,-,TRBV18,TGTGCCAGCTCACCGTTCGGGGGGGACAATCAGCCCCAGCATTTT,CASSPFGGDNQPQHF
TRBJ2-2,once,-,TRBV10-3,TGTGCCATCAGTGAGGGAGGGACCCATAGCGGGGAGCTGTTTTTT,CAISEGGTHSGELFF
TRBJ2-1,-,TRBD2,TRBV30,TGTGCCTGGAGTATTAGCGGGGGGCACTACAATGAGCAGTTCTTC,CAWSISGGHYNEQFF
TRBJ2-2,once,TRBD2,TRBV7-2,TGTGCCAGCAGCCCACTAGCGGGGGGCACCGGGGAGCTGTTTTTT,CASSPLAGGTGELFF
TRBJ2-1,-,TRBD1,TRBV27,TGTGCCAGCAGTTTAAGGACAGGGTACGGTGAGCAGTTCTTC,CASSLRTGYGEQFF
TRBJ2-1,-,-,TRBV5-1,TGCGCCAGCAGCTTGGTTTTGGCTAGGGGTGAGCAGTTCTTC,CASSLVLARGEQFF
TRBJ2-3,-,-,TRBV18,TGTGCCAGCTCAGAAACTCGACAGGTCACAGATACGCAGTATTTT,CASSETRQVTDTQYF
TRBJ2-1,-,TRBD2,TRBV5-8,TGTGCCAGCAGCTGGCGGACTAGCGGCTACAATGAGCAGTTCTTC,CASSWRTSGYNEQFF
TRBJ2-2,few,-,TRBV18,TGTGCCAGCTCAATCCAGGGCGGCACCGGGGAGCTGTTTTTT,CASSIQGGTGELFF
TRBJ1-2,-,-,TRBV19,TGTGCCAGTAGCGCGGGACCGGTTAACTATGGCTACACCTTC,CASSAGPVNYGYTF
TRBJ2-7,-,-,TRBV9,TGTGCCAGCAGCCCCCACGGGACAAAAACCCACGAGCAGTACTTC,CASSPHGTKTHEQYF
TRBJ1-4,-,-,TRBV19,TGTGCCAGTAGTCCTATTAATGAAAAACTGTTTTTT,CASSPINEKLFF
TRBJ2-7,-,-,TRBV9,TGTGCCAGCAGCGTCGACGTAGGAGGCGAGCAGTACTTC,CASSVDVGGEQYF
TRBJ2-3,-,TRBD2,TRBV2,TGTGCCAGCAGTAGACAGCGGGGGGATACGCAGTATTTT,CASSRQRGDTQYF
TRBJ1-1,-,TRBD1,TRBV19,TGTGCCAGTAGTCATTACGTTATAGGACAGGGAAAGGAGGGCACTGAAGCTTTCTTT,CASSHYVIGQGKEGTEAFF
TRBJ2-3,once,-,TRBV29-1,TGCAGCGCAGCGGTCACAGATACGCAGTATTTT,CSAAVTDTQYF
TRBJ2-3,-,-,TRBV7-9,TGTGCCAGCAGCGGCCAGACACGGGGTGGTACGCAGTATTTT,CASSGQTRGGTQYF
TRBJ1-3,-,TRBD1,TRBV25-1,TGTGCCAGCAGTGCCCACAGGGGTACTGGAAACACCATATATTTT,CASSAHRGTGNTIYF
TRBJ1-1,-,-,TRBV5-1,TGCGCCAGCAGCCCCCGGGGGACTGAAGCTTTCTTT,CASSPRGTEAFF
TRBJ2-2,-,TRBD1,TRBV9,TGTGCCAGCAGCCCCGGGACAGGGGGCAACACCGGGGAGCTGTTTTTT,CASSPGTGGNTGELFF